This passage covers 6 T cell receptor beta chains from one sample sequenced in a study of Graves' ophthalmopathy and Graves' hyperthyroidism. Amplification of the TCR beta CDR3 regions used RNA transcripts (as template). Second-round multiplex PCR followed a first-round RT-PCR using HTBI primers. TCRdb re-called the multiplex PCR reads through MiXCR, storing one row per CDR3 protein. The sample contains about 210,000 distinct CDR3 sequences, roughly 29% of which appear only once. The sample taken for sequencing was peripheral blood. The receptor set was obtained from a man aged 50 or older with Graves' ophthalmopathy.

J is TRBJ2-5 and V is TRBV7-9, with D tentatively TRBD2 (5 bases). The V gene's germline CDR1 is SEHNR and CDR2 FQNEAQ (reference sequence). The CDR3 is made up of 14 amino acids. V lost 5 bases and J 3 bases, leaving 13 bases between the germline ends. In DNA, the CDR3 is TGTGCCAGCAGCCCAGCCCCGGGAAAAGAGACCCAGTACTTC. This gives the protein CASSPAPGKETQYF.

This clonotype has ten or more counts. The chain combines TRBV11-2 with TRBJ1-1; 10 bases fit TRBD1. CDR1 and CDR2 (germline): SGHAT, FQNNGV. Trimming at V came to 3 bases and at J to 5 bases, leaving 0 bases not matched to a gene. This CDR3 spans 13 amino acids. The CDR3 DNA is TGTGCCAGCAGCTTGGGACAGGGGACTGAAGCTTTCTTT. Its translation is CASSLGQGTEAFF. Looking up the rest from reference TRBV11-2 and TRBJ1-1 gives the full variable domain: EAGVAQSPRYKIIEKRQSVAFWCNPISGHATLYWYQQILGQGPKLLIQFQNNGVVDDSQLPKDRFSAERLKGVDSTLKIQPAKLEDSAVYLCASSLGQGTEAFFGQGTRLTVV.

This rearrangement joins TRBV28 to TRBJ1-2, with TRBD1 as a possible D gene (6 bases). Per the germline V gene, CDR1 is MDHEN and CDR2 is SYDVKM. The CDR3 length is 15 residues. Trimming cost V 6 bases and J 4 bases, with 18 bases left between them. The CDR3 DNA reads TGTGCCAGCAGCAACGACAGGTCTCTCTTCTATGGCTACACCTTC. It encodes CASSNDRSLFYGYTF.

Many counts were recorded for this clonotype. CDR3 sequence: CASSWGLAGEETQYF. The CDR3 nucleotides are TGTGCCAGTAGTTGGGGACTAGCGGGGGAAGAGACCCAGTACTTC. The rearrangement uses TRBV19 and TRBJ2-5; 14 bases match TRBD2. In germline, CDR1 is LNHDA, CDR2 SQIVND (reference sequence). This CDR3 is 15 amino acids long. V dropped 5 bases and J dropped 3; count of bases not matched to a gene: 2.

The chain has TRBV20-1 and TRBJ1-1, with 8 bases lining up with TRBD1. CDR3 length: 13 residues. Looked up from germline, CDR1 is DFQATT and CDR2 is SNEGSKA (reference sequence). V trimming: 5 bases; J trimming: 7 bases; junction bases outside the gene matches: 9. The CDR3 reads CSAQGSGGNEAFF. The DNA of the CDR3 is TGCAGTGCTCAGGGCTCAGGGGGCAATGAAGCTTTCTTT.

The chain joins TRBV6-2 or TRBV6-3 to TRBJ1-5; D not resolved. The CDR3 is 14 amino acids. Germline V gives CDR1 MNHEY, CDR2 SVGEGT. Trimming took off 6 bases at V and 3 bases at J, with 12 bases between the two ends. The CDR3 here is CASSKTGFNQPQHF. CDR3 coding DNA: TGTGCCAGCAGCAAGACCGGCTTCAATCAGCCCCAGCATTTT.